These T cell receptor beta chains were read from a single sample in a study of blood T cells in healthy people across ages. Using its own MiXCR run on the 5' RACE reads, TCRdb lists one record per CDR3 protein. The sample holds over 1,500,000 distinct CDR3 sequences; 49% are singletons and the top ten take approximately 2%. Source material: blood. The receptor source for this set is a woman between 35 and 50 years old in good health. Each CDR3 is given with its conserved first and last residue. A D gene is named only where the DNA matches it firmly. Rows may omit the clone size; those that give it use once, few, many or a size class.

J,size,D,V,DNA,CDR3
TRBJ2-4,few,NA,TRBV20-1,TGCAGTGCTAGCCTCCCTTACATGACCAAAAACATTCAGTACTTC,CSASLPYMTKNIQYF
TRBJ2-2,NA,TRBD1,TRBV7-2,TGTGCCAGCAGCTTAGCTGTGACAGGGGGGAACACCGGGGAGCTGTTTTTT,CASSLAVTGGNTGELFF
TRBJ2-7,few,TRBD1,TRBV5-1,TGCGCCAGCAGCTTACAACCGGGACAGTCTACCTACGAGCAGTACTTC,CASSLQPGQSTYEQYF
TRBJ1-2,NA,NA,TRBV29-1,TGCAGCGTCGCCAGTGACTATGGCTACACCTTC,CSVASDYGYTF
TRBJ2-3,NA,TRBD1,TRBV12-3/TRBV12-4,TGTGCCAGCAGTTTGCAGGGGGTAAGAGATACGCAGTATTTT,CASSLQGVRDTQYF
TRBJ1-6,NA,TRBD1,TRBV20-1,TGCAGTGCTCGAAGGGGGCGCGATTCACCCCTCCACTTT,CSARRGRDSPLHF
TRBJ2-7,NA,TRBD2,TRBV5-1,TGCGCCAGCAGCTTCGGGACTAGCGGCCCAATCTACGAGCAGTACTTC,CASSFGTSGPIYEQYF
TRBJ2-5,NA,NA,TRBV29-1,TGCAGCGTTGCTTGGCAGGGAAGCCCTACAGAGACCCAGTACTTC,CSVAWQGSPTETQYF
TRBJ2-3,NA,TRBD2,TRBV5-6,TGTGCCAGCAGCTGGCAGACTAGCGGGGGGGCGGATACGCAGTATTTT,CASSWQTSGGADTQYF
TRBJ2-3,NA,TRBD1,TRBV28,TGTGCCAGCAGTTCCGGGACAGAAAGCACAGATACGCAGTATTTT,CASSSGTESTDTQYF
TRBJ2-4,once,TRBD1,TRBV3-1,TGTGCCAGCAGCCAAGATTCGAGAGGGACAGGGATTACCAAAAACATTCAGTACTTC,CASSQDSRGTGITKNIQYF
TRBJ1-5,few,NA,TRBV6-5,TGTGCCAGCAGTTACTCGCGGTATAGCAATCAGCCCCAGCATTTT,CASSYSRYSNQPQHF
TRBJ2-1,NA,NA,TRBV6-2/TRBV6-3,TGTGCCAGCAGTAAGACATCCCGGGGGACCCACAATGAGCAGTTCTTC,CASSKTSRGTHNEQFF
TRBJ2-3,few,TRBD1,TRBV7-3,TGTGCCAGCAGCTTAAAGGACAGGGGGCGTACAGATACGCAGTATTTT,CASSLKDRGRTDTQYF
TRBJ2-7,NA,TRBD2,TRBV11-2,TGTGCCAGCAGCTTAGCCCATAGCGGGGCCTACGAGCAGTACTTC,CASSLAHSGAYEQYF
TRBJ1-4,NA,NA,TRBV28,TGTGCCAGCAGTTCCCCCTCGGGCCAATCCACTAATGAAAAACTGTTTTTT,CASSSPSGQSTNEKLFF
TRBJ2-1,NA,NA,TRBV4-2,TGTGCCAGCAGCCAGGTACTAGAAGGGCCCGGTGAGCAGTTCTTC,CASSQVLEGPGEQFF
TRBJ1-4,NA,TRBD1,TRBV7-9,TGTGCCAGCGGGAACAGGGGGCGAAGTGGAAAACTGTTTTTT,CASGNRGRSGKLFF
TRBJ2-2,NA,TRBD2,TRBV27,TGTGCCAGCAGGACACTAGCGGGGGGGCGGGACACCGGGGAGCTGTTTTTT,CASRTLAGGRDTGELFF
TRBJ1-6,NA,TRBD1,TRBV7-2,TGTGCCAGCAGCTTGGGGGGGACAGGGGTTTCACCCCTCCACTTT,CASSLGGTGVSPLHF
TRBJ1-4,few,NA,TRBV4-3,TGCGCCAGCAGCCAAGATCGGGGGGGCCGTAATGAAAAACTGTTTTTT,CASSQDRGGRNEKLFF
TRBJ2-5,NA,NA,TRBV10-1,TGCGCCAGCGAACCCCTACTAGCTCAAGAGACCCAGTACTTC,CASEPLLAQETQYF
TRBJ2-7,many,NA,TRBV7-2,TGTGCCAGCAGTTTAGGGGGGGGGGCCTACGAGCAGTACTTC,CASSLGGGAYEQYF
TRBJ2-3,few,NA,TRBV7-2,TGTGCCAGCAGTTCCGTTACATACACCGATACGCAGTATTTT,CASSSVTYTDTQYF
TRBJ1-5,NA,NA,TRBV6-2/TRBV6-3,TGTGCCAGCAGTTACGGTCGGCAGGTTGGTCAGCCCCAGCATTTT,CASSYGRQVGQPQHF
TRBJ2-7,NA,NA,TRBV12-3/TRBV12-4,TGTGCCAGCAGCCCCCTGGACGGCCACTACGAGCAGTACTTC,CASSPLDGHYEQYF
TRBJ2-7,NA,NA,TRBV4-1,TGCGCCAGCAGCCAAGAAGAGGGAGGAGGGGACGAGCAGTACTTC,CASSQEEGGGDEQYF
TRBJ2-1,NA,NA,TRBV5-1,TGCGCCAGCAGCTTGCAACAGGCAAGGGGTGAGCAGTTCTTC,CASSLQQARGEQFF
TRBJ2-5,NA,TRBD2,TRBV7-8,TGTGCCAGCAGCTTAATTAGCGGGGGGGTGCAAGAGACCCAGTACTTC,CASSLISGGVQETQYF
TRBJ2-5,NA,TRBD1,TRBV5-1,TGCGCCAGCAGCCTGAGGGACAGGGACGTATTAGAGACCCAGTACTTC,CASSLRDRDVLETQYF
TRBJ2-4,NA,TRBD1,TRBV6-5,TGTGCCAGCAGTTCCTCCTCGGGGACAGGAGACATTCAGTACTTC,CASSSSSGTGDIQYF
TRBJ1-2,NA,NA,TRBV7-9,TGTGCCAGCAGCTTAGCGGCAGGGACCTATGGCTACACCTTC,CASSLAAGTYGYTF
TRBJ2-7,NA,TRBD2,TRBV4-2,TGTGCCAGCAGTTACGGACAGCAGCGGGAGACCCTGTACTTC,CASSYGQQRETLYF
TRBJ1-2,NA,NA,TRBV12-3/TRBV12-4,TGTGCCAGCAGACCGCCGGGGCCAGGGGTGGGCTATGGCTACACCTTC,CASRPPGPGVGYGYTF
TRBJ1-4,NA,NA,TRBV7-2,TGTGCCGGCAGCCGTGATAATGAAAAACTGTTTTTT,CAGSRDNEKLFF
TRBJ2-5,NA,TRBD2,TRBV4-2,TGTGCCAGCAGCCCTCTAGCGGGGGCGGGGGAGACCCAGTACTTC,CASSPLAGAGETQYF
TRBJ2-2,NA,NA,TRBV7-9,TGTGCCAGCAAGAATGATCAGGGTACCGGGGAGCTGTTTTTT,CASKNDQGTGELFF
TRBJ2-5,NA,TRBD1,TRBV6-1,TGTGCCAGCAGTGAGATGGGACAGGGGGCGGGGGAGACCCAGTACTTC,CASSEMGQGAGETQYF
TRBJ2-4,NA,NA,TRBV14,TGTGCCAGCAGCCCCTGGGGGGGCAATGAGCAGTACTTC,CASSPWGGNEQYF
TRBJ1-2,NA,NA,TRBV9,TGTGCCAGCAGCGTAGATCCTAACTATGGCTGCACCTTC,CASSVDPNYGCTF
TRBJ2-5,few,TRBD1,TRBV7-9,TGTGCCAGCAGTCCTCCCCGGGACAGGGTGGAAGAGACCCAGTACTTC,CASSPPRDRVEETQYF
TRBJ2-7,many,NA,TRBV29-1,TGCAGCGTTGAATCGGGGACTGAACAGTACTTC,CSVESGTEQYF
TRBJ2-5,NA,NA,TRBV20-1,TGCAGTGCTAGAAACGGACGGGAGAGGCAAGAGACCCAGTACTTC,CSARNGRERQETQYF
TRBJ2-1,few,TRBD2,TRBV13,TGTGCCAGCAGGGGAGGGCCAAGCTACAATGAGCAGTTCTTC,CASRGGPSYNEQFF
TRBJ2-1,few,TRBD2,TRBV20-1,TGCAGTGCTCCGGGACTAGCGGGGTTCTTATCCTACAATGAGCAGTTCTTC,CSAPGLAGFLSYNEQFF
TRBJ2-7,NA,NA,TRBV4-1,TGCGCCAGCAGCCCACTCGACAGAAACCTCCTCGAGCAGTACTTC,CASSPLDRNLLEQYF
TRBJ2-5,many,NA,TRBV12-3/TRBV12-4,TGTGCCAGCAGTGTTACAGGTCGCCAAGAGACCCAGTACTTC,CASSVTGRQETQYF
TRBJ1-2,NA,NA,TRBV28,TGTGCCAGCAGTTCCCGAGGGACCGCTAACTATGGCTACACCTTC,CASSSRGTANYGYTF
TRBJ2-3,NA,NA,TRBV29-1,TGCAGCGTTGAAGAGGAGGACACCTACACAGATACGCAGTATTTT,CSVEEEDTYTDTQYF
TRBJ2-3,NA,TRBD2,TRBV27,TGTGCCAGCAGTGGACTAGCGGTCACAGATACGCGGTATTTT,CASSGLAVTDTRYF
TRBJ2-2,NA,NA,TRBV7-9,TGTGCCAGCAGCTTAGGCCCACTGACCACCGGGGAGCTGTTTTTT,CASSLGPLTTGELFF
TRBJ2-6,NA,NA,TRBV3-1,TGTGCCAGCAGCCGCGGCTGGGACAAGGCTGGGGCCAACGTCCTGACTTTC,CASSRGWDKAGANVLTF
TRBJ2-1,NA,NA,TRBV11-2,TGTGCCAGTCGAGACGGCCGCATCTCCTACAATGAGCAGTTCTTC,CASRDGRISYNEQFF
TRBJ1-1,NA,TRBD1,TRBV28,TGTGCCAGCGTAGGGTTTCTCCCGGGACAGGGGACTGAAGCTTTCTTT,CASVGFLPGQGTEAFF
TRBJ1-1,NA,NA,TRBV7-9,TGTGCCAGCAGATTTGACACTGAAGCTTTCTTT,CASRFDTEAFF
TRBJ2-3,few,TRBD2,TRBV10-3,TGTGCCATCAGTGAGATGACTAGCGGGGGGACAGATACGCAGTATTTT,CAISEMTSGGTDTQYF
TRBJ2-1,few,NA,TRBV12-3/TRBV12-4,TGTGCCAGCAGTTTTCCCCCAGGGGCTGAGCAGTTCTTC,CASSFPPGAEQFF